This T cell receptor beta chain was identified in a study of shared clonotypes between healthy human individuals. Repertoires were generated with immunoSEQ multiplex PCR, while TCRdb's copy carries only in-frame clones and drops some. The data contain roughly 510,000 clones, almost 80% of them seen just once; the ten biggest clones take up under 15%. The CDR3 consists of 16 residues. J gave up 5 bases and V 4 bases, and 9 bases lay outside the gene matches. The germline CDR1 and CDR2 sequences are MDHEN and SYDVKM. The sequence was collected from a woman aged 40 to 49 in good health. Some clones in this sample may be carry-over from other donors' samples. The rearrangement links TRBV28 to TRBJ2-1, with TRBD1 matching over 9 bases. The sample consisted of PBMCs. CDR3 in amino acids: CASSSYGQGTHNEQFF. Here the CDR3 DNA reads TGTGCCAGCAGTTCATACGGACAGGGGACCCACAATGAGCAGTTCTTC.